This TCR beta chain was captured in a study of T cells in Graves' hyperthyroidism and ophthalmopathy. As for the study in general: Peripheral blood was obtained at initial diagnosis, preceding any treatment.

CDR3 length: 18 amino acids. V lost 2 bases to trimming and J lost 4 bases; unmatched junction nucleotides: 11. CDR1 is SGHVS, CDR2 FQNEAQ, per germline. From RNA transcripts, TCR beta CDR3 regions were amplified. Researchers ran a first-round RT-PCR on the TCR CDR3 using the HTBI primer set. From the multiplex PCR reads, TCRdb called clonotypes with MiXCR, one entry per CDR3 protein. Counted here are nearly 750,000 distinct CDR3 sequences, around a third occurring once; the ten biggest clones make up less than 40%. In this sample, this clonotype turned up many times. The sequence derives from a woman aged 40 to 50 with Graves' hyperthyroidism. What was sequenced was blood. J is TRBJ1-4 and V is TRBV7-8; TRBD1 matches 9 bases. Here the CDR3 reads CASSLKLNRDRVNEKLFF. CDR3 coding DNA: TGTGCCAGCAGCTTAAAACTCAACCGGGACAGGGTTAATGAAAAACTGTTTTTT.